These 17 T cell receptor beta chains originate from one sample sequenced in a study of neurological immune-mediated disorders. MiXCR was run by TCRdb on the 5' RACE reads, yielding one entry per CDR3 protein. This sample has around 20,000 distinct CDR3 sequences, with around 9.3% found just once. The sample taken for sequencing was PBMCs. The receptors derive from a woman in her fifties or sixties with HTLV-1-associated myelopathy (HAM/TSP).

There are many counts of this clonotype. The CDR3 DNA is TGCAGTGCTGCGCGGGGCAGCTCCTACAATGAGCAGTTCTTC. Translation: CSAARGSSYNEQFF. The J gene is TRBJ2-1, the V gene TRBV20-1, with TRBD2 as a possible D gene (6 bases). The V gene lost 5 bases and the J gene lost 0 bases, with 11 bases spanning the gap. CDR1 and CDR2 from the germline V gene are DFQATT and SNEGSKA (reference sequence). The CDR3 is 14 amino acids.

This clonotype was seen at least ten times. The chain links TRBV6-5 to TRBJ1-4, with D hard to call. The CDR3 loop spans 14 amino acids. Germline V gene data show CDR1 as MNHEY and CDR2 as SVGAGI. The germline V and J ends were trimmed by 2 bases and 4 bases, with 8 bases remaining between them. The CDR3 nucleotides read TGTGCCAGCAGTTACGGGCAGCATAATGAAAAACTGTTTTTT. Protein sequence: CASSYGQHNEKLFF.

This clonotype was detected many times. CDR3: CASSPNPTTTGELFF. The CDR3, as DNA: TGTGCCAGCTCACCCAATCCGACGACCACCGGGGAGCTGTTTTTT. The chain combines TRBV18 with TRBJ2-2; D is unclear. There are 15 residues in the CDR3. The V end was cut by 3 bases, the J end by 4 bases, with 12 bases between. Germline V lookup: CDR1 KGHSH, CDR2 LQKENI.

This clonotype was observed at least ten times. V gene TRBV7-8 combines with J gene TRBJ2-2; D is tentatively TRBD1 or TRBD2 (6 bases each). Germline assignment: CDR1 SGHVS and CDR2 FQNEAQ. This CDR3 has 14 amino acids. The germline V and J ends were trimmed by 7 bases and 8 bases, with 17 bases remaining between them. DNA for the CDR3: TGTGCCAGCACGGAGGGGGTCCCGGTTGGGGAGCTGTTTTTT. Translated: CASTEGVPVGELFF.

This clonotype came up many times. The chain employs TRBV20-1 and TRBJ1-2; D uncertain. The CDR3 length is 14 residues. V was clipped by 1 base and J by 0 bases, with 9 bases between them. The V gene's germline CDR1 is DFQATT and CDR2 SNEGSKA (reference sequence). Here the CDR3 DNA reads TGCAGTGCTAGAGGTTCACCCTCTAACTATGGCTACACCTTC. Its protein is CSARGSPSNYGYTF.

The sample holds many counts of this clonotype. The J gene is TRBJ2-1, the V gene TRBV20-1, with D possibly called TRBD1 or TRBD2 (6 bases each). The germline CDR1 and CDR2 sequences are DFQATT and SNEGSKA (reference sequence). The length of the CDR3 is 14 residues. The V gene lost 6 bases and the J gene lost 6 bases, with 18 bases spanning the gap. The CDR3 loop is CSAPVVQGGNEQFF. The CDR3, as DNA: TGCAGTGCCCCGGTCGTACAGGGAGGCAATGAGCAGTTCTTC.

This clonotype rates as medium-sized. DNA of the CDR3: TGCGCCAGCAGCCAAAGACGGACAGGGCTGCATGAGCAGTTCTTC. It is translated as CASSQRRTGLHEQFF. This chain uses TRBV5-1 with TRBJ2-1, with 8 bases identical to TRBD1. The CDR3 is 15 residues long. Germline V CDR1 and CDR2: SGHRS, YFSETQ. The junction had 11 bases not matched to a gene; V was cut back by 4 bases and J by 8 bases.

This clonotype showed up many times. The gene calls are TRBV19 and TRBJ2-7; no clear D gene. V lost 5 bases and J lost 2, with 19 bases in between. Germline CDR1 is LNHDA and CDR2 is SQIVND (reference sequence). This CDR3 contains 16 residues. Here the CDR3 reads CASSSNGPNVAYEQYF. In DNA form, the CDR3 reads TGTGCCAGTAGTTCGAACGGACCGAACGTAGCCTACGAGCAGTACTTC.

This clonotype occurred many times. This chain uses TRBV7-2 with TRBJ2-1; TRBD2 aligns across 9 bases. The V gene's germline CDR1 is SGHTA and CDR2 FQGNSA. V lost 4 bases, J lost 2 bases, and 3 bases stayed unmatched. This CDR3 has 15 amino acids. The CDR3 here is CASSSPSGAYNEQFF. The CDR3 bases are TGTGCCAGCAGCTCTCCTAGCGGGGCCTACAATGAGCAGTTCTTC.

This clonotype was counted many times. This rearrangement joins TRBV27 to TRBJ2-3; 10 bases are shared with TRBD2. Germline CDR1 and CDR2: MNHEY and SMNVEV (reference sequence). The CDR3 consists of 18 residues. The V segment lost 5 bases and the J segment 0 bases; nucleotides outside the gene matches: 11. CDR3 DNA: TGTGCCAGCAGTCCCCTAGGACTAGCGGCGGCTAGCACAGATACGCAGTATTTT. It codes for CASSPLGLAAASTDTQYF.

This clonotype occurred many times. This chain links TRBV6-1 with TRBJ2-2; possibly TRBD1 for D (5 bases). CDR1 is MNHNS and CDR2 is SASEGT in the germline V gene. V lost 6 bases and J lost 5, with 13 bases in between. There are 14 residues in the CDR3. CDR3 protein: CASRGVSETGELFF. The CDR3 nucleotides are TGTGCCAGCAGAGGGGTATCGGAAACCGGGGAGCTGTTTTTT.

Ten or more counts support this clonotype. V and J are TRBV20-1 and TRBJ1-6, with no clear D. Trimming shortened V by 3 bases and J by 6 bases, and 21 bases separated the two germline ends. CDR1 DFQATT and CDR2 SNEGSKA come from the germline V gene (reference sequence). This CDR3 contains 17 residues. The DNA of the CDR3 is TGCAGTGCTAGGGCCGGGCTTACAGAGAGGATTAATTCACCCCTCCACTTT. It translates to CSARAGLTERINSPLHF.

Concerning this clonotype itself: One base away lies a much larger clone, so this may be a sequencing read error. This chain joins TRBV5-1 and TRBJ2-1; D is unresolved. V gave up 5 bases and J gave up 7 bases, with 7 bases separating them. Germline assignment: CDR1 SGHRS and CDR2 YFSETQ. The CDR3 contains 11 residues. CDR3 loop: CASRLWNEQFF. The DNA of the CDR3 is TGCGCCAGCAGGTTATGGAATGAGCAGTTCTTC.

By share, this clonotype ranks as medium-sized. V and J are TRBV5-1 and TRBJ2-3; 7 bases align to TRBD1. Germline V gene lookup returns CDR1 SGHRS and CDR2 YFSETQ. CDR3 length: 15 amino acids. Trimming removed 2 bases from V and 0 bases from J; junction bases left unmatched: 3. The CDR3 DNA follows: TGCGCCAGCAGCTTTGGCAGGGGGAGCACAGATACGCAGTATTTT. Protein sequence: CASSFGRGSTDTQYF.

This clonotype was counted at least ten times. This chain uses TRBV5-1 with TRBJ2-7; D is perhaps TRBD2 (5 bases). Germline V gene lookup returns CDR1 SGHRS and CDR2 YFSETQ. Trimming left V 4 bases short and J 4 bases short, with 18 bases between. The CDR3 is 15 residues long. The chain's CDR3 is CASSKKSGNSYEQYF. DNA for the CDR3: TGCGCCAGCAGCAAGAAATCGGGGAACTCGTACGAGCAGTACTTC.

The chain has TRBV20-1 and TRBJ2-3; D is possibly TRBD1 or TRBD2 (5 bases each). Trimming shortened V by 5 bases and J by 0 bases, and 9 bases separated the two germline ends. Germline CDR1 reads DFQATT; CDR2 reads SNEGSKA (reference sequence). CDR3 length: 13 residues. In nucleotides, the CDR3 is TGCAGTGCTGGGGGTCTTAGCACAGATACGCAGTATTTT. Its protein is CSAGGLSTDTQYF.

This clonotype was seen just once. This chain links TRBV6-6 with TRBJ2-7, with 7 bases identical to TRBD1. With V trimmed by 9 bases and J by 4 bases, 15 bases remained unmatched. The CDR3 length is 15 residues. The V gene's germline CDR1 is MNHNY and CDR2 SVGAGI (reference sequence). The chain's CDR3 is CASHRGADDPYEQYF. CDR3 coding DNA: TGTGCCAGTCACAGGGGCGCCGACGACCCGTACGAGCAGTACTTC.